This T cell receptor (beta chain) originates from a study of T cells after yellow fever vaccination. Deletions cut 8 bases from V and 2 bases from J, with 10 bases between. Per the germline V gene, CDR1 is MDHEN and CDR2 is SYDVKM. The CDR3 runs to 12 residues. This clonotype was counted only a few times. TCRdb called the 5' RACE reads again in MiXCR, with one record for every CDR3 protein. The sample lists about 320,000 distinct CDR3 sequences; about 10% were seen once. This clonotype was obtained from a young man who received the YFV17D yellow fever vaccine. The material sequenced was CD4+ T cells sorted from PBMCs, taken 45 days after the yellow fever booster vaccination. The V gene is TRBV28, the J gene TRBJ2-7; possibly TRBD1 or TRBD2 for D (5 bases each). In DNA, the CDR3 is TGTGCCAGCGGGGACGGAACCTACGAGCAGTACGTC. Translated: CASGDGTYEQYV.